This TCR beta chain was captured in a study of blood T cell repertoires in COVID-19. Methods used by the authors: Estimation of nucleated cell counts was performed using reference gene primer amplification. This table comes from immunoSEQ multiplex PCR, and its TCRdb copy is limited to in-frame clones, with some not included. V, J and clone size were drawn from that table, and D and trimming were deduced from the DNA. This table has about 220,000 clones, 82% appearing once. The CDR3 is 12 residues long. V was pared by 3 bases and J by 7 bases, with 9 bases between. Germline-derived CDR1 and CDR2 are SNHLY and FYNNEI.

Sequencing was carried out using peripheral blood. This chain connects TRBV2 to TRBJ1-1, with no clear D. The origin of this receptor is a woman aged 80 or over with acute or convalescent COVID-19. CDR3 residues: CASSDLSSEAFF. CDR3 nucleotides: TGTGCCAGCAGTGACTTATCCAGTGAAGCTTTCTTT.